Listed below are T cell receptor beta chains from one sample, sequenced in a study of blood T cell repertoires in COVID-19. Produced via immunoSEQ multiplex PCR; TCRdb's table is partial and in-frame only. The table records fewer than 250,000 clones, roughly 84% of them present only once. The source material was PBMCs or T cells enriched from blood (not recorded which). The receptors shown here come from a woman aged 25 to 39 who had been exposed to COVID-19. The CDR3 runs from the conserved cysteine through the conserved F or W. A D gene is named only where the DNA matches it firmly. For some rows the clone size is stated as once, few or many, or as a class when expanded; others skip it.

D: -; J: TRBJ1-5; size: -; V: TRBV14; CDR3: CASSQDNYQPQHF; DNA: TGTGCCAGCAGCCAAGACAATTATCAGCCCCAGCATTTT
D: -; J: TRBJ2-7; size: few; V: TRBV30; CDR3: CAWRRDKDYEQYF; DNA: TGTGCCTGGAGAAGGGACAAAGACTACGAGCAGTACTTC
D: -; J: TRBJ1-5; size: -; V: TRBV3-1/TRBV3-2; CDR3: CASSQDRQVHQPQHF; DNA: TGTGCCAGCAGCCAAGATCGCCAGGTACATCAGCCCCAGCATTTT
D: TRBD1; J: TRBJ2-5; size: -; V: TRBV5-1; CDR3: CASSSGQGITQYF; DNA: TGCGCCAGCAGCTCCGGACAGGGGATCACCCAGTACTTC
D: TRBD1; J: TRBJ1-2; size: -; V: TRBV4-1; CDR3: CASSQGTGTGSNYGYTF; DNA: TGCGCCAGCAGCCAAGGAACCGGGACAGGATCTAACTATGGCTACACCTTC
D: -; J: TRBJ2-2; size: -; V: TRBV5-1; CDR3: CASSVTQGLGGELFF; DNA: TGCGCCAGCAGCGTAACGCAGGGGCTTGGCGGGGAGCTGTTTTTT
D: -; J: TRBJ1-6; size: -; V: TRBV9; CDR3: CASSARGGAYLNSPLHF; DNA: TGTGCCAGCAGCGCCAGAGGGGGGGCCTACCTTAATTCACCCCTCCACTTT
D: -; J: TRBJ1-5; size: -; V: TRBV6-4; CDR3: CASSDPSQDSNNQPQHF; DNA: TGTGCCAGCAGTGACCCCTCCCAGGACAGTAACAATCAGCCCCAGCATTTT
D: -; J: TRBJ1-1; size: -; V: TRBV11-2; CDR3: CASSLKVLLNTEAFF; DNA: TGTGCCAGCAGCTTAAAAGTCCTACTGAACACTGAAGCTTTCTTT
D: TRBD1; J: TRBJ1-1; size: -; V: TRBV7-9; CDR3: CASSLAGGRGTEAFF; DNA: TGTGCCAGCAGCTTAGCAGGGGGCCGAGGCACTGAAGCTTTCTTT
D: TRBD2; J: TRBJ2-3; size: -; V: TRBV5-1; CDR3: CASSAVLAGERYF; DNA: TGCGCCAGCAGCGCTGTACTAGCGGGGGAACGGTATTTT